This T cell receptor beta chain was obtained from a study of blood T cell repertoires in COVID-19. The protocol was immunoSEQ multiplex PCR, while the TCRdb copy is restricted to in-frame clones and leaves out a portion. The sample consists of approximately 470,000 clones, approximately 85% of them appearing once. Trimming pared 1 base from V and 7 bases from J, leaving 11 bases between. CDR3 size: 14 residues. CDR1 is MDHEN and CDR2 is SYDVKM in the germline V gene. The rearrangement uses TRBV28 and TRBJ1-5; D is undetermined. Sequencing was done on a sample of peripheral blood. The TCR was taken from a human donor in a cohort sampled during active COVID-19. This CDR3 reads CASSLFRSSQPQHF. DNA of the CDR3: TGTGCCAGCAGTTTATTTCGTAGTTCGCAGCCCCAGCATTTT.